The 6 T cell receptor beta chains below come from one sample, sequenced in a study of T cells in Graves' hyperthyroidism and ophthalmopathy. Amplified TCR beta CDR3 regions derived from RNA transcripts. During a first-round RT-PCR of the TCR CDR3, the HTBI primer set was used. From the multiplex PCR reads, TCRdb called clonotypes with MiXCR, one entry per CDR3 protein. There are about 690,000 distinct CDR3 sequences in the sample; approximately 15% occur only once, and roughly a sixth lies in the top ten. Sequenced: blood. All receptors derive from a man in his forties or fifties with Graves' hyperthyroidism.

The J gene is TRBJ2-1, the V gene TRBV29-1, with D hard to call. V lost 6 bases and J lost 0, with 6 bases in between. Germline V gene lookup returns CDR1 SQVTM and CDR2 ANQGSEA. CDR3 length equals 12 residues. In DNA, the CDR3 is TGCAGCGTGTTTAGCTCCTACAATGAGCAGTTCTTC. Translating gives CSVFSSYNEQFF.

Here the CDR3 reads CSARVRTYGSNEQFF. The DNA of the CDR3 is TGCAGTGCTAGAGTACGGACCTACGGGTCGAATGAGCAGTTCTTC. The rearrangement links TRBV20-1 to TRBJ2-1; D is unclear. Trimming left V 1 base short and J 7 bases short, with 17 bases between. The germline gives CDR1 DFQATT, CDR2 SNEGSKA (reference sequence). The CDR3 has 15 residues.

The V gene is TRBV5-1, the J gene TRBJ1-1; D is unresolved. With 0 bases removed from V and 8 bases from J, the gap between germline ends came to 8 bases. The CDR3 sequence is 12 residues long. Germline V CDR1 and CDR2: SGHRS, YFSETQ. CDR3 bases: TGCGCCAGCAGCTTGGGGAATGTGGAAGCTTTCTTT. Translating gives CASSLGNVEAFF.

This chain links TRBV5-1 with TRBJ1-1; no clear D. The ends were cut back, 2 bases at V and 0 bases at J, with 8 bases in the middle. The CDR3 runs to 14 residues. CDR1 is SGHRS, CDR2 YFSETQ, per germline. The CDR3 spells CASSFYGMNTEAFF. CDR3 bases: TGCGCCAGCAGCTTTTACGGCATGAACACTGAAGCTTTCTTT.

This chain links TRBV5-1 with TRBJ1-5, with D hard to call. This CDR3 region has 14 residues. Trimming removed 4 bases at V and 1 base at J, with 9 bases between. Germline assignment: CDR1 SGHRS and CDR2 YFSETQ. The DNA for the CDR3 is TGCGCCAGCAGCGCGGGGATAAGCAATCAGCCCCAGCATTTT. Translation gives CASSAGISNQPQHF.

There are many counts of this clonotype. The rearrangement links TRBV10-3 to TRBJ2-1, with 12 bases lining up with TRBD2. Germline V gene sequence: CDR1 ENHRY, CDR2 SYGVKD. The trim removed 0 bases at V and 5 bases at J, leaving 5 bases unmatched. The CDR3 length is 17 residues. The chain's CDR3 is CAISESLAGGIDNEQFF. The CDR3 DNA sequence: TGTGCCATCAGTGAGTCGCTAGCGGGAGGGATAGACAATGAGCAGTTCTTC.